Included here is one TCR beta chain sequence, with context. No antigen is known for it. This entry belongs to a study of cytomegalovirus exposure and HLA in healthy donors. Points from the study as a whole: Certain indistinguishable V segments, among them TRBV6-2 and TRBV6-3, were excluded. V- and J-gene trimming of TCR beta was linked (in a later analysis) to a missense DCLRE1C variant. At a 0.05 false discovery rate, a later analysis found 16,951 TCR beta sequences to be associated with HLA alleles. An analysis done earlier found most TCR beta V segments productive about 87% or about 30% of the time.

Primers: 60 Vbeta forward and 13 Jbeta reverse. Measured with immunoSEQ multiplex PCR; TCRdb has only the in-frame clones, and not every one. The sample shows some 150,000 clones, roughly four fifths of them seen only once. The germline gives CDR1 MGHRA, CDR2 YSYEKL. This CDR3 region has 14 residues. The V call is TRBV4-1, the J call TRBJ2-5; no firm D call. The J call may be in error: the DNA end matches TRBJ2-7 better. Sequencing was done on a sample of PBMCs. The TCR originated in a man aged 35 to 55 in good health and CMV-seronegative. The CDR3: CASSQAQVGYEQYF. CDR3 DNA sequence: TGCGCCAGCAGCCAAGCCCAGGTAGGCTACGAGCAGTACTTC.